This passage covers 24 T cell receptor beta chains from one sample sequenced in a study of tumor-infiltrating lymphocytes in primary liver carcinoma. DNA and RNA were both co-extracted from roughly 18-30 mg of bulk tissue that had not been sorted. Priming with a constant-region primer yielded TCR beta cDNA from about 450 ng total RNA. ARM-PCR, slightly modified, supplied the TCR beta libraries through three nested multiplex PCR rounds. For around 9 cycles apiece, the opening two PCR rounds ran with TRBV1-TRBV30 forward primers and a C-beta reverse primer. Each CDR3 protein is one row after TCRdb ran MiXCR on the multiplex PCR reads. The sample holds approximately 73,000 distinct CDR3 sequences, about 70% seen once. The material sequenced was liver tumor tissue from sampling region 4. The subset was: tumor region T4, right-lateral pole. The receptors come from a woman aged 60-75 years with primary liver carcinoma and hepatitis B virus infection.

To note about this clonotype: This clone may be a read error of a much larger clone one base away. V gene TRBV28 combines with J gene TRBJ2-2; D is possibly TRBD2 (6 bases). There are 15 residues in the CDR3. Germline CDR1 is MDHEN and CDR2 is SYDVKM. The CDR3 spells CASSQGGGNTRELFF. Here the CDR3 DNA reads TGTGCCAGCAGTCAGGGAGGTGGAAACACCAGGGAGCTGTTTTTT.

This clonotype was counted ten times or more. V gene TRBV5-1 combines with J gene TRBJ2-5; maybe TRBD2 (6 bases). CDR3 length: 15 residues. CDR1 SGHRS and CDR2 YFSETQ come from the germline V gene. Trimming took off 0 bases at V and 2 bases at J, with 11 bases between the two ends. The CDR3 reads CASSLGRTTQETQYF. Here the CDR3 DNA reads TGCGCCAGCAGCTTGGGAAGGACTACTCAAGAGACCCAGTACTTC.

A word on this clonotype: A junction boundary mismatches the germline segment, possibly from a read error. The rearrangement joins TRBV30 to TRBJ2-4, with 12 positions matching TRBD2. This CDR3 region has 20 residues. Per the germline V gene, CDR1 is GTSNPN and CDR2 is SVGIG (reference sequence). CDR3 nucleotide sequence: TGTGCCTGGAGTGTCCCACCGGGACTAGCGGGCACCCTAGCCAAAAACATTCGGTACTTC. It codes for CAWSVPPGLAGTLAKNIRYF.

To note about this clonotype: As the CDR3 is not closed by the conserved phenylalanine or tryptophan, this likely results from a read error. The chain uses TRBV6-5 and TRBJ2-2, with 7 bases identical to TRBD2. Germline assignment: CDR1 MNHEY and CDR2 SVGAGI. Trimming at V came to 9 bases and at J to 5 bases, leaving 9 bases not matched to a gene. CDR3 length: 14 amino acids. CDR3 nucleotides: TGTGCCAGGAGGGCGGGAGTTAGGACCGGGGAGCTGTTTTCT. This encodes CARRAGVRTGELFS.

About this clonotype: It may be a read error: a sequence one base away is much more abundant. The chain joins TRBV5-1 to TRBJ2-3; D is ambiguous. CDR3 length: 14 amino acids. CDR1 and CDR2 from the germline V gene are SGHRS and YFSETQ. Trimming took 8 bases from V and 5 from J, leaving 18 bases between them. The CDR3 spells CARSLGSLGDTQYF. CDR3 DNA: TGCGCCAGGAGCCTAGGGTCCCTGGGAGATACGCAGTATTTT. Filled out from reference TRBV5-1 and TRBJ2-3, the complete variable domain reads KAGVTQTPRYLIKTRGQQVTLSCSPISGHRSVSWYQQTPGQGLQFLFEYFSETQRNKGNFPGRFSGRQFSNSRSEMNVSTLELGDSALYLCARSLGSLGDTQYFGPGTRLTVL.

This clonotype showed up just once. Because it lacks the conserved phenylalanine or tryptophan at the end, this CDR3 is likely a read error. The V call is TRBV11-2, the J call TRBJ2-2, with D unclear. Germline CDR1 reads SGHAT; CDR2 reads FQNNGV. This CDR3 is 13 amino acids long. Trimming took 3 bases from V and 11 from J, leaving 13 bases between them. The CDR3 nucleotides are TGTGCCAGCAGCTTGGATAGGGCTGGTGAGCTGTTTATT. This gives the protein CASSLDRAGELFI.

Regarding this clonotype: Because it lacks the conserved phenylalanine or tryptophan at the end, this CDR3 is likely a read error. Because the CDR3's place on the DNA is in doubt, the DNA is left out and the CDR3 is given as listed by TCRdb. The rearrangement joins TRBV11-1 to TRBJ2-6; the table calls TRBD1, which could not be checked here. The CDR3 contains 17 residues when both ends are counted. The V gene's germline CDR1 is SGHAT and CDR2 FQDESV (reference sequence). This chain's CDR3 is CASSLADSSSGANVPTL.

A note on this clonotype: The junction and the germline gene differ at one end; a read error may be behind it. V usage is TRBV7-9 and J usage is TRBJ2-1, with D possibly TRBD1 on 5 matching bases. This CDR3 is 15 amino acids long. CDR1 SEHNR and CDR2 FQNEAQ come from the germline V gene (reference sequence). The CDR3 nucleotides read TGTGCCAGCAGCGGCCGACAGACCTGCTGGAATGAGCAGTCCTTC. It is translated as CASSGRQTCWNEQSF.

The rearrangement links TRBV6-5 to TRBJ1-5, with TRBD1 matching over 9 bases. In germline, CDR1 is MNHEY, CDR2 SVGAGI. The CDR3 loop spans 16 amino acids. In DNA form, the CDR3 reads TGTGTCTGCAGTAGATTCGGGACAGGGAACAATCAGCCCCAGCATTTT. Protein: CVCSRFGTGNNQPQHF.

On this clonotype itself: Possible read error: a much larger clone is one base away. The CDR3 region is CASSFDVSGNTMYF. The CDR3 DNA is TGTGCCAGCAGTTTCGACGTCTCTGGAAACACCATGTATTTT. This rearrangement joins TRBV28 to TRBJ1-3; D not resolved. CDR1 is MDHEN and CDR2 is SYDVKM in the germline V gene. The CDR3 consists of 14 residues. Variable domain in full (rest from reference TRBV28 and TRBJ1-3): DVKVTQSSRYLVKRTGEKVFLECVQDMDHENMFWYRQDPGLGLRLIYFSYDVKMKEKGDIPEGYSVSREKKERFSLILESASTNQTSMYLCASSFDVSGNTMYFGEGSWLTVV.

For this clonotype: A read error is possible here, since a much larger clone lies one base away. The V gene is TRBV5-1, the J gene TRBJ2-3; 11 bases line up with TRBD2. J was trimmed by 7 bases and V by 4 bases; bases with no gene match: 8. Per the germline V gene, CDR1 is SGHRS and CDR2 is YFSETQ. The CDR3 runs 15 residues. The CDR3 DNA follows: TGCGCCAGCAGCACCAATAGCGGGAGGGGTTATACGCAGTATTTT. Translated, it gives CASSTNSGRGYTQYF.

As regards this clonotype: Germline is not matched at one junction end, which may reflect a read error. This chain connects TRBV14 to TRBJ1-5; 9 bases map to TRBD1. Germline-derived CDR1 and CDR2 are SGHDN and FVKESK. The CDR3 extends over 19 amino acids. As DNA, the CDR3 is TGTGCCAGCATCCAAATACCATTGGGGAACAGGGGGCCACATCAGCCCCAGCATTTT. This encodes CASIQIPLGNRGPHQPQHF.

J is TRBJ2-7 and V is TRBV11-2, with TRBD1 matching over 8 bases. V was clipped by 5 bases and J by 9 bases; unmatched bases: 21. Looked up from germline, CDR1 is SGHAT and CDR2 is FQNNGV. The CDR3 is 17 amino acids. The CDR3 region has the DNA TGTGCCAGCAGCACGATCCCGGGACAGGAAAGCTCCCACGGGCAGTACTTC. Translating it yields CASSTIPGQESSHGQYF.

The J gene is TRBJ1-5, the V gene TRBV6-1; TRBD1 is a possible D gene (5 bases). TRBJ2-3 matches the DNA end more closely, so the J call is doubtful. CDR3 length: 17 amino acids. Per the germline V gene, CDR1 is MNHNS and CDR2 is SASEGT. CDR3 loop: CASSEDYWGNGNQPQYF. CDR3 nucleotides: TGTGCCAGCAGTGAAGATTATTGGGGCAACGGCAATCAGCCCCAGTATTTT.

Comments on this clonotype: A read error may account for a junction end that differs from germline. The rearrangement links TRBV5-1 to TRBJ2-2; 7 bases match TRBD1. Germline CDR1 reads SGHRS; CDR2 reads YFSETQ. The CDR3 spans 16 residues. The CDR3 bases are TGCGCCAGCAGCTTGGGGACCGGGACCCACACAGGGGAGCTGCTTTTT. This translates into CASSLGTGTHTGELLF.

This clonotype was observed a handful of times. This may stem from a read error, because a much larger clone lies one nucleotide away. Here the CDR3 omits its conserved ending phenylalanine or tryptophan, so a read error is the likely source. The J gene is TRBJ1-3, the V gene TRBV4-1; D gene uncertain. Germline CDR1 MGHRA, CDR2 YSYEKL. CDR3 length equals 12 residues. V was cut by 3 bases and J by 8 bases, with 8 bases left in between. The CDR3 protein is CASSHPMDTIYL. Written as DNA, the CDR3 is TGCGCCAGCAGCCACCCGATGGACACCATATATCTT.

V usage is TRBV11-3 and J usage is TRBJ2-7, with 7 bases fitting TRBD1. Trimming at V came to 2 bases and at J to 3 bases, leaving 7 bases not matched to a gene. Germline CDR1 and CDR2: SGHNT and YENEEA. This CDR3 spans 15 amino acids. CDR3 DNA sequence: TGTGCCAGCAGCTTATCCCCCCGGGACAGCTACGAGCAGTACTTC. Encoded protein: CASSLSPRDSYEQYF.

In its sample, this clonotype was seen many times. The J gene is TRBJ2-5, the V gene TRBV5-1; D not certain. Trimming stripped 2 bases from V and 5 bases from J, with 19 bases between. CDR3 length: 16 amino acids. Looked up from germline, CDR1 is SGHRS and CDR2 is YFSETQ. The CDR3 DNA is TGCGCCAGCAGCTTAGGCGCGAACAAGGCCGGGGAGACCCAGTACTTC. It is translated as CASSLGANKAGETQYF.

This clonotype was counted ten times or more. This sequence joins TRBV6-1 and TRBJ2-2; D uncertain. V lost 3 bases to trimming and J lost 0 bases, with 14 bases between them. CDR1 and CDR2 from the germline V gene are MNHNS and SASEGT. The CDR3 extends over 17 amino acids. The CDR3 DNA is TGTGCCAGCAGTGAGTTGACTCGTATAACGAACACCGGGGAGCTGTTTTTT. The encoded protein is CASSELTRITNTGELFF.

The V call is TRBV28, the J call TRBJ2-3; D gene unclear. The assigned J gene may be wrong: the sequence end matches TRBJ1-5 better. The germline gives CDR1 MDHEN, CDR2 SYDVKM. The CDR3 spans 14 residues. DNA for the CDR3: TGTGCCAGCAATTTTGTGGATTACATAGATACGCAGCATTTT. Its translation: CASNFVDYIDTQHF.

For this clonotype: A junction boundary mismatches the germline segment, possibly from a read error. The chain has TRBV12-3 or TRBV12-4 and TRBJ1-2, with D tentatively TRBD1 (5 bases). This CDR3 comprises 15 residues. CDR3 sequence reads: CTSSLVGRSGYGYAF. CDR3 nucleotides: TGTACCAGCAGTTTAGTGGGGCGTTCAGGCTATGGCTACGCCTTC.

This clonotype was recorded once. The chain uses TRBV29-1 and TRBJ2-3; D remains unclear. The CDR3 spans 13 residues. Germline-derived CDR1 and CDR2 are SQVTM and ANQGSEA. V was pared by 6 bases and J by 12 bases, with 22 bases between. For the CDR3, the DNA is TGCAGCGTCACTAACGGTAGCACAGATATACAGTATTTT. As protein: CSVTNGSTDIQYF.

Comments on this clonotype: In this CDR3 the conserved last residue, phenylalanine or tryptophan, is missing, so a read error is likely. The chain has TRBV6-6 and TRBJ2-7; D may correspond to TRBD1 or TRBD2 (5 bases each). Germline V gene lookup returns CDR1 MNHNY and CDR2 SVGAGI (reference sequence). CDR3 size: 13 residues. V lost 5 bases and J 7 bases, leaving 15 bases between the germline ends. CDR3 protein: CASSQTGEGEQYS. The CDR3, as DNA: TGTGCCAGCAGTCAGACTGGCGAGGGGGAGCAGTACTCC.

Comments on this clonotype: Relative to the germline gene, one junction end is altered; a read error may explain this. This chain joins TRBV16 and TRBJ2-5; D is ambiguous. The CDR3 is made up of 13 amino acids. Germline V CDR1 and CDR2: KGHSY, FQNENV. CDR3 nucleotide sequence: TGTGTCAGCAGCCAATCAATTGGGGAGACCCAGTACTTC. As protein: CVSSQSIGETQYF.